The 16 T cell receptor beta chains below all came from one sample that was sequenced in a study of blood T cell repertoires in COVID-19. Sequencing was performed with immunoSEQ multiplex PCR; in TCRdb, only in-frame clones are kept and a portion is missing. The sample shows tens of thousands of clones, 65% to 85% of them seen only once. Sequencing was performed on peripheral blood. These receptor sequences come from a man aged 45-65 years with active COVID-19.

This clone was picked up one time. V usage is TRBV7-3 and J usage is TRBJ1-2; tentative D call: TRBD1 (5 bases). This CDR3 spans 12 amino acids. The germline V gene has CDR1 SGHTA and CDR2 FQGTGA. Trimming removed 5 bases at V and 8 bases at J, with 12 bases between. The CDR3 nucleotides read TGTGCCAGCAGCCACGGGAGGGGCGGCTACACCTTC. Translation: CASSHGRGGYTF.

CDR3 sequence (DNA): TGTGCCAGCAGCTCACAGACAGGGCCAGGCAATTCACCCCTCCACTTT. Translation: CASSSQTGPGNSPLHF. The chain combines TRBV5-5 with TRBJ1-6; 7 bases line up with TRBD1. CDR3 length: 16 amino acids. After removal of 3 bases from V and 7 bases from J, the junction contained 10 bases not matched to a gene. CDR1 is SGHKS, CDR2 YYEKEE, per germline (reference sequence). Supplemented by reference TRBV5-5 and TRBJ1-6, the full variable domain reads DAGVTQSPTHLIKTRGQQVTLRCSPISGHKSVSWYQQVLGQGPQFIFQYYEKEERGRGNFPDRFSARQFPNYSSELNVNALLLGDSALYLCASSSQTGPGNSPLHFGNGTRLTVT.

The CDR3 protein is CATSDGPGETQYF. CDR3 coding DNA: TGTGCCACCAGTGACGGACCGGGGGAGACCCAGTACTTC. The chain recombines TRBV24-1 with TRBJ2-5, with D maybe TRBD2 (5 bases). Germline CDR1 and CDR2: KGHDR and SFDVKD. Trimming stripped 4 bases from V and 5 bases from J, with 10 bases between. The CDR3 totals 13 residues.

V is TRBV18 and J is TRBJ2-1; D is unclear. V was cut by 1 base and J by 6 bases, with 7 bases left in between. This CDR3 has 13 amino acids. The germline CDR1 and CDR2 sequences are KGHSH and LQKENI. CDR3 nucleotide sequence: TGTGCCAGCTCACCACTAAACTCCAATGAGCAGTTCTTC. Residues: CASSPLNSNEQFF.

The chain couples TRBV3-1 (or the pseudogene TRBV3-2) to TRBJ2-3, with TRBD2 identical over 9 bases. Germline trimming cut 0 bases from V and 3 bases from J; bases unmatched to any gene: 10. This CDR3 is 18 amino acids long. The germline gives CDR1 LGHDT, CDR2 YNNKEL (reference sequence). The CDR3 sequence: CASSQDLLVAGETDTQYF. CDR3 nucleotide sequence: TGTGCCAGCAGCCAAGATTTGTTAGTAGCGGGGGAAACAGATACGCAGTATTTT.

In this sample, this clone turned up once. The rearrangement uses TRBV10-3 and TRBJ2-3; maybe TRBD1 (8 bases). The CDR3 spans 17 residues. Trimming cost V 2 bases and J 6 bases, with 21 bases left between them. Germline values: CDR1 ENHRY, CDR2 SYGVKD. DNA for the CDR3: TGTGCCATCAGTGAGAGGGGGGACAGGCTGGGAGGGGATACGCAGTATTTT. It yields the protein CAISERGDRLGGDTQYF.

This rearrangement joins TRBV7-2 to TRBJ2-4; TRBD2 aligns across 8 bases. The CDR3 is made up of 14 amino acids. Germline CDR1 SGHTA, CDR2 FQGNSA. V gave up 8 bases and J gave up 6 bases; unmatched junction bases: 9. The CDR3 coding sequence is TGTGCCAGCCATCCGGCGGGAGGCTTAAACATTCAGTACTTC. Translation: CASHPAGGLNIQYF.

The chain carries TRBV7-3 and TRBJ2-1, with 9 bases identical to TRBD2. This CDR3 is 16 amino acids long. Trimming at V came to 3 bases and at J to 4 bases, leaving 7 bases not matched to a gene. The V gene's germline CDR1 is SGHTA and CDR2 FQGTGA. The CDR3 reads CASSLDSGGSYNEQFF. Written as DNA, the CDR3 is TGTGCCAGCAGCTTGGACAGCGGGGGGTCTTACAATGAGCAGTTCTTC.

This rearrangement joins TRBV7-2 to TRBJ2-7; 8 bases agree with TRBD2. Trimming cost V 1 base and J 2 bases; bases outside gene matches: 7. This CDR3 has 16 residues. Germline V gives CDR1 SGHTA, CDR2 FQGNSA. CDR3 amino acids: CASSLGFRGGPYEQYF. CDR3 coding DNA: TGTGCCAGCAGCTTAGGGTTTCGGGGGGGGCCCTACGAGCAGTACTTC.

This rearrangement joins TRBV3-1 (or the pseudogene TRBV3-2) to TRBJ2-1, with 15 bases aligning to TRBD2. Trimming at V came to 2 bases and at J to 6 bases, leaving 17 bases not matched to a gene. This CDR3 contains 21 residues. CDR1 LGHDT and CDR2 YNNKEL come from the germline V gene (reference sequence). CDR3 coding DNA: TGTGCCAGCAGCCAACCTATCGGACTAGCGGGAGGGCTGGTCGGTACCAATGAGCAGTTCTTC. Its protein is CASSQPIGLAGGLVGTNEQFF.

V usage is TRBV24-1 and J usage is TRBJ2-7; tentative D call: TRBD2 (5 bases). This CDR3 spans 13 amino acids. V gave up 9 bases and J gave up 6 bases, with 17 bases separating them. Germline CDR1 KGHDR, CDR2 SFDVKD. The CDR3 DNA sequence: TGTGCCACCCACCGGGAAAAGGGTTGCGAGCAGTACTTC. It encodes CATHREKGCEQYF.

The gene calls are TRBV2 and TRBJ1-5; TRBD1 agrees at 8 bases. From germline, CDR1 is SNHLY and CDR2 FYNNEI. CDR3 length: 13 residues. V shed 4 bases, J shed 7 bases, and the junction held 3 bases outside the gene matches. The CDR3 reads CASSVQGGQPQHF. CDR3 bases: TGTGCCAGCAGTGTACAGGGGGGGCAGCCCCAGCATTTT.

The rearrangement uses TRBV27 and TRBJ2-4; D might be TRBD2 (7 bases). V lost 4 bases and J lost 8, with 15 bases in between. The CDR3 contains 14 residues. CDR1 and CDR2 from the germline V gene are MNHEY and SMNVEV (reference sequence). CDR3 sequence (DNA): TGTGCCAGCAGTTCCCCGGGGGCGGGGGACATTCAGTACTTC. As protein: CASSSPGAGDIQYF.

The gene calls are TRBV3-1 (or the pseudogene TRBV3-2) and TRBJ2-6; 12 positions agree with TRBD2. With V trimmed by 4 bases and J by 1 base, 5 bases remained unmatched. Germline-derived CDR1 and CDR2 are LGHDT and YNNKEL (reference sequence). The CDR3 is 18 residues long. This CDR3 is CASSLTSGSRSGANVLTF. CDR3 DNA sequence: TGTGCCAGCAGCCTGACTAGCGGGAGTAGATCTGGGGCCAACGTCCTGACTTTC.

The chain combines TRBV19 with TRBJ2-1; 7 bases match TRBD1. The V segment lost 5 bases and the J segment 7 bases; nucleotides outside the gene matches: 8. The length of the CDR3 is 14 residues. CDR1 and CDR2 from the germline V gene are LNHDA and SQIVND (reference sequence). The CDR3: CASSRQGVVNEQFF. The DNA for the CDR3 is TGTGCCAGTAGTCGACAGGGAGTAGTGAATGAGCAGTTCTTC.

This sequence joins TRBV5-8 and TRBJ2-3, with D perhaps matching TRBD2 (5 bases). The CDR3 covers 15 residues. The V end lost 5 bases, the J end lost 6 bases, and 19 bases lay between the germline ends. Germline values: CDR1 SGHTS, CDR2 YDEGEE. CDR3 residues: CASRPRTAWWDTQYF. CDR3 sequence (DNA): TGTGCCAGCAGACCCCGGACTGCTTGGTGGGATACGCAGTATTTT.